Presented here are 21 T cell receptor beta chains from one specimen sequenced in a study of blood T cells in healthy people across ages (dated by TCRdb to about 2015). Libraries were made using 5' RACE. Sequencing was performed on an Illumina HiSeq 2500. A second about 7 to 12 cycle PCR used a sample-barcoded 5' primer and a J-beta primer mix. The public reads were run again by TCRdb, first through fastp at Q25 and then through MiXCR, and only productive beta chains were kept. Entries that share a CDR3 protein sequence are merged under the most common genes and DNA. This sample comprises 730,000 or so distinct CDR3 sequences, about 40% of them detected only once. The ten top clones hold around 20% of the sample. Sequenced material: blood. These receptors were obtained from a woman in her sixties or seventies in good health.

This clonotype has only a few counts. This rearrangement joins TRBV29-1 to TRBJ2-3; tentatively, D is TRBD1 (7 bases). With 7 bases removed from V and 7 bases from J, the gap between germline ends came to 18 bases. The CDR3 loop spans 13 amino acids. Per germline, CDR1 SQVTM and CDR2 ANQGSEA. The CDR3 here is CSGQGGGVYTQYF. For the CDR3, the DNA is TGCAGCGGCCAGGGGGGAGGCGTGTATACGCAGTATTTT.

This clonotype was counted between two and nine times. The chain recombines TRBV28 with TRBJ1-2; 7 positions agree with TRBD1. Germline-derived CDR1 and CDR2 are MDHEN and SYDVKM. J was trimmed by 4 bases and V by 7 bases; bases with no gene match: 9. CDR3 length equals 14 residues. The CDR3 loop reads CASKGGRDPYGYTF. The CDR3 DNA reads as TGTGCCAGCAAAGGGGGCAGGGATCCCTATGGCTACACCTTC.

The DNA of the CDR3 is TGTGCCAGCAGCCCGAGGGTGAACACCGGGGAGCTGTTTTTT. Its protein product is CASSPRVNTGELFF. The genes are TRBV3-1 and TRBJ2-2, with D possibly matching TRBD2 (5 bases). The CDR3 sequence is 14 residues long. Trimming cost V 4 bases and J 1 base, with 7 bases left between them. In germline, CDR1 is LGHDT, CDR2 YNNKEL (reference sequence).

With regard to this clonotype: This may arise from a read error, as a much more abundant clone is one base away. The chain is built from TRBV4-3 and TRBJ2-5, with TRBD2 matching over 7 bases. With V trimmed by 3 bases and J by 11 bases, 15 bases remained unmatched. In germline, CDR1 is LGHNA, CDR2 YSLEER. CDR3 length equals 15 residues. For the CDR3, the DNA is TGCGCCAGCAGCCAGACGGGAGGTCCCTACAATGAGCAGTACTTC. This encodes CASSQTGGPYNEQYF.

V usage is TRBV6-1 and J usage is TRBJ2-4; possibly TRBD2 for D (7 bases). The J call is doubtful: the DNA matches TRBJ2-7 better. The germline V gene encodes CDR1 MNHNS and CDR2 SASEGT. The CDR3 length is 13 residues. CDR3: CASARGAGSEQYF. For the CDR3, the DNA is TGTGCCAGCGCCCGGGGGGCAGGGAGCGAGCAGTACTTC.

This clonotype turned up a few times. V gene TRBV27 combines with J gene TRBJ2-2; D tentatively fits TRBD1 or TRBD2 (5 bases each). The CDR3 totals 16 residues. Germline V gene data show CDR1 as MNHEY and CDR2 as SMNVEV (reference sequence). Trimming cost V 6 bases and J 3 bases, with 17 bases left between them. The CDR3 sequence is CASRLQGPAYTGELFF. CDR3 nucleotides: TGTGCCAGCAGACTCCAGGGACCCGCGTACACCGGGGAGCTGTTTTTT.

This chain connects TRBV20-1 to TRBJ2-1; D tentatively reads TRBD1 or TRBD2 (5 bases each). V lost 1 base to trimming and J lost 0 bases, with 10 bases between them. This CDR3 contains 15 residues. The germline CDR1 and CDR2 sequences are DFQATT and SNEGSKA (reference sequence). CDR3 nucleotides: TGCAGTGCTAGAGCGGGACGAATCTCCTACAATGAGCAGTTCTTC. The encoded protein is CSARAGRISYNEQFF.

The chain combines TRBV20-1 with TRBJ1-5, with D possibly TRBD1 on 5 matching bases. CDR3 length: 13 residues. V was cut by 0 bases and J by 6 bases, with 9 bases left in between. Germline V gene sequence: CDR1 DFQATT, CDR2 SNEGSKA (reference sequence). In nucleotides, the CDR3 is TGCAGTGCTAGAGATGGGGGTGGTCAGCCCCAGCATTTT. Amino acid sequence: CSARDGGGQPQHF.

The sample holds a few counts of this clonotype. The chain has TRBV2 and TRBJ1-1, with 9 bases that match TRBD1. The CDR3 extends over 14 amino acids. Trimming removed 9 bases from V and 5 bases from J; junction bases left unmatched: 10. Germline-derived CDR1 and CDR2 are SNHLY and FYNNEI. This CDR3 reads CASIRGTGITEAFF. DNA for the CDR3: TGTGCCAGTATTAGGGGGACAGGGATAACTGAAGCTTTCTTT. Looking up the rest from reference TRBV2 and TRBJ1-1 gives the full variable domain: EPEVTQTPSHQVTQMGQEVILRCVPISNHLYFYWYRQILGQKVEFLVSFYNNEISEKSEIFDDQFSVERPDGSNFTLKIRSTKLEDSAMYFCASIRGTGITEAFFGQGTRLTVV.

This clonotype was counted at least ten times. The chain couples TRBV29-1 to TRBJ2-1, with D perhaps matching TRBD2 (6 bases). This CDR3 has 16 residues. V was trimmed by 6 bases and J by 0 bases, leaving 18 bases between them. Germline CDR1 reads SQVTM; CDR2 reads ANQGSEA. This chain's CDR3 is CSVRRTSSSSYNEQFF. CDR3 DNA sequence: TGCAGCGTACGCCGTACTAGCTCTAGCTCCTACAATGAGCAGTTCTTC.

This clonotype was recorded at least ten times. The chain has TRBV12-3 or TRBV12-4 and TRBJ2-7, with D tentatively TRBD1 (6 bases). The CDR3 is 13 residues long. V lost 7 bases and J lost 5, with 15 bases in between. The CDR3: CASTPGTTHEQYF. CDR3 nucleotide sequence: TGTGCCAGCACCCCCGGGACAACGCACGAGCAGTACTTC.

This clonotype was seen a single time. This chain joins TRBV10-3 and TRBJ2-7; D is perhaps TRBD1 (5 bases). In germline, CDR1 is ENHRY, CDR2 SYGVKD. CDR3 size: 13 residues. Between the trimmed V and J ends, which lost 6 bases and 7 bases, there was a span of 16 bases. CDR3 in DNA: TGTGCCATCAGCGCAGGGTTAGAAAGTGAGCAGTACTTC. This sequence encodes CAISAGLESEQYF.

As concerns this clonotype: A much larger clone sits a single nucleotide away, making a read error possible. This rearrangement joins TRBV5-1 to TRBJ2-7; TRBD1 is a possible D gene (5 bases). Germline-derived CDR1 and CDR2 are SGHRS and YFSETQ. The CDR3 contains 13 residues. CDR3 DNA: TGCGCCAGCAGCTGGGGCAGCTCCTACGGGCAGTACTTC. Encoded protein: CASSWGSSYGQYF.

CDR3 amino acids: CSAREGGGTYEQYF. DNA of the CDR3: TGCAGTGCTAGAGAGGGGGGGGGAACATACGAGCAGTACTTC. V and J are TRBV20-1 and TRBJ2-7; 7 bases map to TRBD2. J gave up 4 bases and V 0 bases, and 6 bases lay outside the gene matches. The CDR3 length is 14 residues. Per germline, CDR1 DFQATT and CDR2 SNEGSKA (reference sequence).

The V and J genes are TRBV4-3 and TRBJ2-1, with a tentative D call TRBD1 (6 bases). The V end was cut by 0 bases, the J end by 4 bases, with 7 bases between. This CDR3 has 14 residues. Germline V lookup: CDR1 LGHNA, CDR2 YSLEER. The CDR3 sequence is CASSQETGYNEQFF. Here the CDR3 DNA reads TGCGCCAGCAGCCAAGAAACAGGGTACAATGAGCAGTTCTTC.

The V gene is TRBV24-1, the J gene TRBJ2-5, with TRBD2 matching over 12 bases. Germline values: CDR1 KGHDR, CDR2 SFDVKD. With 4 bases clipped from V and 4 bases from J, the junction kept 9 bases outside the gene matches. This CDR3 has 17 amino acids. The CDR3 DNA reads TGTGCCACCAGTGAGGTCCCTAGCGGGGGGGCGATAGAGACCCAGTACTTC. Amino acid sequence: CATSEVPSGGAIETQYF.

The chain is built from TRBV11-2 and TRBJ2-7; D call uncertain. Trimming pared 1 base from V and 4 bases from J, leaving 8 bases between. Per the germline V gene, CDR1 is SGHAT and CDR2 is FQNNGV. The CDR3 loop spans 13 amino acids. The CDR3 spells CASSLGNVYEQYF. The CDR3 nucleotides read TGTGCCAGCAGCTTAGGAAATGTTTACGAGCAGTACTTC.

The rearrangement joins TRBV4-3 to TRBJ2-5; TRBD2 agrees at 8 bases. Trimming cost V 0 bases and J 4 bases; bases outside gene matches: 7. Germline V lookup: CDR1 LGHNA, CDR2 YSLEER. The CDR3 totals 16 residues. CDR3 residues: CASSQEASSGAETQYF. CDR3 nucleotides: TGCGCCAGCAGCCAAGAAGCGAGTAGCGGGGCAGAGACCCAGTACTTC.

V usage is TRBV5-1 and J usage is TRBJ2-7; possibly TRBD1 for D (6 bases). The CDR3 spans 16 residues. CDR1 and CDR2 (germline): SGHRS, YFSETQ. Trimming cost V 0 bases and J 7 bases, with 20 bases left between them. The CDR3, as DNA: TGCGCCAGCAGCTTGGATGCAGGGGCTTTAAATGGTGAGCAGTACTTC. It is translated as CASSLDAGALNGEQYF.

This sequence joins TRBV20-1 and TRBJ2-7; possible D gene TRBD1, 5 bases. Trimming removed 0 bases from V and 9 bases from J, with 15 bases in between. Germline V gene sequence: CDR1 DFQATT, CDR2 SNEGSKA (reference sequence). The CDR3 is 13 amino acids. The CDR3 protein is CSARDQDRRVQYF. CDR3 coding DNA: TGCAGTGCTAGAGATCAAGACAGACGCGTGCAGTACTTC.

In its sample, this clonotype was seen a few times. The rearrangement uses TRBV28 and TRBJ2-1; possible D gene TRBD2, 5 bases. Trimming stripped 6 bases from V and 9 bases from J, with 15 bases between. In germline, CDR1 is MDHEN, CDR2 SYDVKM. This CDR3 has 13 amino acids. CDR3 nucleotides: TGTGCCAGCAGCCCGGGTCACGGAGGTGAGCAGTTCTTC. The encoded protein is CASSPGHGGEQFF.